This entry is about one T cell receptor beta chain. Its cognate antigen is unknown. This entry comes from a study of T cells expressing NK-cell markers. The overall study: Seven sequenced donors out of eight were HCMV-seropositive, one seronegative.

With UMIs, 5'RACE template switching was used to make TCR beta cDNA. From the 5' RACE reads, TCRdb lists one entry per CDR3 protein and no DNA. The sample includes roughly 430,000 distinct CDR3 sequences. The CDR3 contains 19 residues. Study-level findings and limits: A handful of donors likewise had their CD3+CD56-NKG2C+ fraction led by these clonotypes. HCMV specificity of the expanded NKG2C+ T cell clones stayed unclear.

Sequencing was done on a sample of blood T cells: a sorted CD56 or NKG2C T cell subset, CD4+ or CD8+ T cells, or bulk PBMC T cells (not recorded which). This TCR came from a woman between 18 and 70 years old in good health. The chain uses TRBV21-1 and TRBJ2-3; as DNA is missing, the TRBD2 call by TCRdb cannot be tested. TRBV21-1 is a documented pseudogene. The CDR3: CASSKCIGRLAGSTDTQYF.